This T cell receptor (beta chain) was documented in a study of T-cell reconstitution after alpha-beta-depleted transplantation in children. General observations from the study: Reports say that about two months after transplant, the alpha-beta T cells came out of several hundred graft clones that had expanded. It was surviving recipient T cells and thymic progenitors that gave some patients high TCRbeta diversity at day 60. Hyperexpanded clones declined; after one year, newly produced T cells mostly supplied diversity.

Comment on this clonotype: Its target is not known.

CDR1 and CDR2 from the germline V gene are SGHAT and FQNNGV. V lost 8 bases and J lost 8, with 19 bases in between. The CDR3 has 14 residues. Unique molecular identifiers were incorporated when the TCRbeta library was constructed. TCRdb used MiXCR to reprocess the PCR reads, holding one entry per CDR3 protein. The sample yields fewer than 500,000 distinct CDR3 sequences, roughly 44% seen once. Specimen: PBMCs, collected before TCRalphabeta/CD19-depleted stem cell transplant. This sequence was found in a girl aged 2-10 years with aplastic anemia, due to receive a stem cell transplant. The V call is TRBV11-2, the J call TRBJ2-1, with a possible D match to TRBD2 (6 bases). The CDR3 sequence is CASVGGSGGYEQFF. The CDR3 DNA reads TGTGCCAGCGTGGGAGGTAGCGGTGGGTATGAGCAGTTCTTC.